The present entry profiles one TCR beta chain with its context. Patients chosen for sequencing had shown CD8+CD57+ cell expansion by flow cytometry. This specimen comes from a study of CD8+CD57+ T cells in acquired aplastic anemia. The junction had 2 bases not matched to a gene; V was cut back by 7 bases and J by 8 bases. The CDR3 consists of 14 residues. CDR1 is SGHTA and CDR2 is FQGNSA in the germline V gene. Genomic DNA served as template for TCR beta VDJ and CDR3 profiling. TCRdb processed the reads anew with MiXCR; each CDR3 protein has one entry. Of about 200,000 distinct CDR3 sequences in the sample, 55% to 65% were seen once.

The source of this sequence is a human donor with aplastic anemia. This chain uses TRBV7-2 with TRBJ2-1; 16 bases fit TRBD2. Sequencing input: sorted CD4+, CD8+, or CD8+CD57+ T cells (not recorded which) from PBMCs. In DNA form, the CDR3 reads TGTGCCAGCAAAGGGACTAGCGGGGGGGATGAGCAGTTCTTC. Translation: CASKGTSGGDEQFF. The full variable domain, completed using reference TRBV7-2 and TRBJ2-1, is GAGVSQSPSNKVTEKGKDVELRCDPISGHTALYWYRQSLGQGLEFLIYFQGNSAPDKSGLPSDRFSAERTGGSVSTLTIQRTQQEDSAVYLCASKGTSGGDEQFFGPGTRLTVL.